One and the same sample provided the 32 T cell receptor beta chains below, sequenced in a study of blood T cell repertoires in COVID-19. Measured with immunoSEQ multiplex PCR; TCRdb has only the in-frame clones, and not every one. The profile shows about 130,000 clones, more than 75% of them singletons. Sequenced: peripheral blood. The receptors come from a woman in her 70s with COVID-19, enrolled during active disease.

The chain joins TRBV5-1 to TRBJ2-3, with D possibly TRBD1 on 6 matching bases. V was cut by 0 bases and J by 3 bases, with 11 bases left in between. Looked up from germline, CDR1 is SGHRS and CDR2 is YFSETQ. The CDR3 extends over 15 amino acids. The CDR3, as DNA: TGCGCCAGCAGCTTGGACAGGGTTATAACAGATACGCAGTATTTT. The encoded protein is CASSLDRVITDTQYF. The entire variable domain, with the rest obtained from reference TRBV5-1 and TRBJ2-3, is as follows: KAGVTQTPRYLIKTRGQQVTLSCSPISGHRSVSWYQQTPGQGLQFLFEYFSETQRNKGNFPGRFSGRQFSNSRSEMNVSTLELGDSALYLCASSLDRVITDTQYFGPGTRLTVL.

This clone was detected only a few times. The gene calls are TRBV3-1 (or the pseudogene TRBV3-2) and TRBJ1-2, with 8 bases aligning to TRBD1. This CDR3 has 15 residues. The V gene end was trimmed by 2 bases and the J gene end by 3 bases; junction bases not matched to a gene: 5. CDR1 and CDR2 (germline): LGHDT, YNNKEL (reference sequence). The chain's CDR3 is CASSQSRGLHYGYTF. The CDR3, as DNA: TGTGCCAGCAGCCAAAGCAGGGGGCTTCACTATGGCTACACCTTC.

The table lists this clone with a count of one. This rearrangement joins TRBV5-5 to TRBJ1-6; tentative D call: TRBD1 (5 bases). The CDR3 has 17 residues. Looked up from germline, CDR1 is SGHKS and CDR2 is YYEKEE (reference sequence). Trimming shortened V by 4 bases and J by 6 bases, and 20 bases separated the two germline ends. CDR3 bases: TGTGCCAGCAGCCTTCGACAGCTACCCTGGGGTAATTCACCCCTCCACTTT. It codes for CASSLRQLPWGNSPLHF. Supplemented by reference TRBV5-5 and TRBJ1-6, the full variable domain reads DAGVTQSPTHLIKTRGQQVTLRCSPISGHKSVSWYQQVLGQGPQFIFQYYEKEERGRGNFPDRFSARQFPNYSSELNVNALLLGDSALYLCASSLRQLPWGNSPLHFGNGTRLTVT.

V and J are TRBV6-2 or TRBV6-3 and TRBJ2-6, with TRBD1 matching 8 bases. CDR3 size: 18 residues. The J segment lost 4 bases and the V segment lost 3 bases, leaving 11 bases of the junction unmatched. CDR1 MNHEY and CDR2 SVGEGT come from the germline V gene. The CDR3 region is CASSYRRDRFSGANVLTF. In nucleotides, the CDR3 is TGTGCCAGCAGTTATAGGCGGGACAGGTTTTCCGGGGCCAACGTCCTGACTTTC.

This clone has more than one count but fewer than ten. This chain uses TRBV4-2 with TRBJ1-2, with D maybe TRBD1 (5 bases). There are 17 residues in the CDR3. Germline CDR1 and CDR2: LGHNA and YNFKEQ. V was trimmed by 0 bases and J by 5 bases, leaving 19 bases between them. The CDR3 protein is CASSQDRGSFRSYGYTF. CDR3 sequence (DNA): TGTGCCAGCAGCCAAGATCGGGGGAGCTTCCGTTCTTATGGCTACACCTTC.

The chain links TRBV5-6 to TRBJ2-1; D is unresolved. Trimming cost V 0 bases and J 5 bases, with 6 bases left between them. The CDR3 runs to 13 residues. Germline CDR1 is SGHDT and CDR2 is YYEEEE. The CDR3: CASSLVRNNEQFF. Written as DNA, the CDR3 is TGTGCCAGCAGCTTGGTTAGAAACAATGAGCAGTTCTTC.

V usage is TRBV28 and J usage is TRBJ1-5; no reliable D call. Germline CDR1 reads MDHEN; CDR2 reads SYDVKM. Between the trimmed V and J ends, which lost 5 bases and 4 bases, there was a span of 21 bases. CDR3 length: 17 amino acids. CDR3: CASSTVRDTSNNQPQHF. DNA for the CDR3: TGTGCCAGCAGTACCGTCCGAGACACCTCCAATAATCAGCCCCAGCATTTT. Combining the CDR3 with reference TRBV28 and TRBJ1-5 gives the whole variable domain DVKVTQSSRYLVKRTGEKVFLECVQDMDHENMFWYRQDPGLGLRLIYFSYDVKMKEKGDIPEGYSVSREKKERFSLILESASTNQTSMYLCASSTVRDTSNNQPQHFGDGTRLSIL.

V is TRBV19 and J is TRBJ1-2, with D unclear. Trimming cost V 5 bases and J 8 bases, with 21 bases left between them. This CDR3 is 15 amino acids long. The V gene's germline CDR1 is LNHDA and CDR2 SQIVND (reference sequence). CDR3 in DNA: TGTGCCAGTAGTCATTACCCTCGGGAGGCGGGCGGCTACACCTTC. Protein sequence: CASSHYPREAGGYTF.

This chain links TRBV24-1 with TRBJ2-1; 9 nucleotides line up with TRBD1. This CDR3 contains 14 residues. Germline assignment: CDR1 KGHDR and CDR2 SFDVKD. V lost 7 bases to trimming and J lost 4 bases; unmatched junction nucleotides: 4. CDR3 coding DNA: TGTGCCACCAGCCCGGGACAGGGATACAATGAGCAGTTCTTC. As protein: CATSPGQGYNEQFF.

This clone was observed a single time. This chain joins TRBV4-3 and TRBJ2-7; 7 bases line up with TRBD1. The V segment lost 2 bases and the J segment 4 bases; nucleotides outside the gene matches: 8. Germline V gene data show CDR1 as LGHNA and CDR2 as YSLEER. This CDR3 has 15 amino acids. CDR3 loop: CASSQIRDSPYEQYF. The CDR3 region has the DNA TGCGCCAGCAGCCAAATCCGGGACAGTCCTTACGAGCAGTACTTC.

This chain links TRBV24-1 with TRBJ1-4; TRBD1 is a possible D gene (5 bases). CDR3 length: 17 amino acids. Germline CDR1 is KGHDR and CDR2 is SFDVKD. Between the trimmed V and J ends, which lost 9 bases and 0 bases, there was a span of 19 bases. CDR3: CATSDSRAGPTNEKLFF. CDR3 nucleotides: TGTGCCACCTCAGACAGCCGAGCGGGGCCAACTAATGAAAAACTGTTTTTT.

The rearrangement joins TRBV3-1 (or the pseudogene TRBV3-2) to TRBJ1-6; 7 nucleotides match TRBD1. In germline, CDR1 is LGHDT, CDR2 YNNKEL (reference sequence). Trimming at V came to 3 bases and at J to 5 bases, leaving 7 bases not matched to a gene. This CDR3 comprises 16 residues. CDR3 in amino acids: CASSHTTGDHNSPLHF. The CDR3 DNA sequence: TGTGCCAGCAGCCATACCACAGGGGACCATAATTCACCCCTCCACTTT.

This chain links TRBV3-1 (or the pseudogene TRBV3-2) with TRBJ1-2, with 7 bases identical to TRBD1. This CDR3 contains 14 residues. J was trimmed by 1 base and V by 3 bases; bases with no gene match: 2. CDR1 and CDR2 (germline): LGHDT, YNNKEL (reference sequence). DNA of the CDR3: TGTGCCAGCAGCCACCAGGGGGTTAACTATGGCTACACCTTC. It is translated as CASSHQGVNYGYTF.

The V and J genes are TRBV4-1 and TRBJ2-7, with a tentative D call TRBD1 (6 bases). V dropped 1 base and J dropped 0 bases, with 10 bases sitting between them. The CDR3 loop spans 15 amino acids. CDR1 is MGHRA and CDR2 is YSYEKL in the germline V gene. CDR3: CASSQGQVSSYEQYF. For the CDR3, the DNA is TGCGCCAGCAGCCAAGGACAGGTCAGCTCCTACGAGCAGTACTTC.

This clone was counted only a few times. The chain couples TRBV6-2 or TRBV6-3 to TRBJ2-7; maybe TRBD2 (6 bases). The CDR3 consists of 14 residues. Germline V gene sequence: CDR1 MNHEY, CDR2 SVGEGT. Trimming removed 2 bases from V and 7 bases from J, with 15 bases in between. The CDR3 loop is CASSYTGGSGEQYF. As DNA, the CDR3 is TGTGCCAGCAGTTACACCGGGGGATCCGGGGAGCAGTACTTC.

The V call is TRBV5-5, the J call TRBJ1-6; D possibly corresponds to TRBD1 (5 bases). This CDR3 comprises 15 residues. CDR1 is SGHKS and CDR2 is YYEKEE in the germline V gene (reference sequence). Trimming left V 0 bases short and J 8 bases short, with 12 bases between. The CDR3, as DNA: TGTGCCAGCAGCTTGGCCGGGGGGACGGATTCACCCCTCCACTTT. This gives the protein CASSLAGGTDSPLHF.

This chain connects TRBV5-6 to TRBJ2-7; the match to TRBD2 covers 10 bases. The J segment lost 4 bases and the V segment lost 2 bases, leaving 6 bases of the junction unmatched. This CDR3 spans 15 amino acids. The germline gives CDR1 SGHDT, CDR2 YYEEEE. In DNA, the CDR3 is TGTGCCAGCAGCTTCAGAGTAGCGGGGGGATACGAGCAGTACTTC. Translation gives CASSFRVAGGYEQYF.

The chain links TRBV28 to TRBJ2-6; 12 bases match TRBD1. The CDR3 is 18 residues long. In germline, CDR1 is MDHEN, CDR2 SYDVKM. V shed 7 bases and J 4 bases; nucleotides not matched to a gene: 11. CDR3 nucleotides: TGTGCCAGCAAGAAATCGGGACAGGGGGCCTCCGGGGCCAACGTCCTGACTTTC. Translated, it gives CASKKSGQGASGANVLTF.

This clone appeared a single time. The chain links TRBV19 to TRBJ2-7; no definite D call. Trimming removed 7 bases from V and 0 bases from J, with 13 bases in between. Germline CDR1 reads LNHDA; CDR2 reads SQIVND (reference sequence). The CDR3 totals 14 residues. CDR3 sequence: CASTLLAVSYEQYF. For the CDR3, the DNA is TGTGCCAGTACCCTGCTGGCAGTCTCCTACGAGCAGTACTTC. Together with reference TRBV19 and TRBJ2-7, the CDR3 gives the full variable domain: DGGITQSPKYLFRKEGQNVTLSCEQNLNHDAMYWYRQDPGQGLRLIYYSQIVNDFQKGDIAEGYSVSREKKESFPLTVTSAQKNPTAFYLCASTLLAVSYEQYFGPGTRLTVT.

The chain combines TRBV7-9 with TRBJ1-4; 9 bases are a match to TRBD1. The CDR3 sequence is 19 residues long. The germline V gene has CDR1 SEHNR and CDR2 FQNEAQ (reference sequence). The J segment lost 0 bases and the V segment lost 0 bases, leaving 8 bases of the junction unmatched. The CDR3 loop reads CASSLAAGTGSATNEKLFF. CDR3 coding DNA: TGTGCCAGCAGCTTAGCAGCCGGGACAGGGTCGGCAACTAATGAAAAACTGTTTTTT.

The rearrangement links TRBV7-2 to TRBJ1-1; 9 bases are shared with TRBD1. V lost 4 bases and J lost 11; bases outside the gene matches: 8. Germline V gives CDR1 SGHTA, CDR2 FQGNSA. This CDR3 has 13 residues. The CDR3 region is CASSSQQGAEAFF. Here the CDR3 DNA reads TGTGCCAGCAGCTCTCAACAGGGGGCAGAGGCTTTCTTT. The whole variable domain, remainder taken from reference TRBV7-2 and TRBJ1-1, is GAGVSQSPSNKVTEKGKDVELRCDPISGHTALYWYRQSLGQGLEFLIYFQGNSAPDKSGLPSDRFSAERTGGSVSTLTIQRTQQEDSAVYLCASSSQQGAEAFFGQGTRLTVV.

This clone came up a few times. The chain joins TRBV21-1 to TRBJ2-7; the D call in the table, TRBD1, was not verified against the DNA. TRBV21-1 is recorded as a pseudogene. The CDR3 runs to 15 residues. CDR3 DNA: TGTGCCAGCAGCAAAACGAAGACAGAAACCTACGAGCAGTACTTC. Its protein product is CASSKTKTETYEQYF.

The chain employs TRBV2 and TRBJ2-3; tentatively, D is TRBD2 (6 bases). The germline V gene encodes CDR1 SNHLY and CDR2 FYNNEI. Trimming pared 5 bases from V and 7 bases from J, leaving 25 bases between. This CDR3 is 17 amino acids long. DNA for the CDR3: TGTGCCAGCAGTACCACCCCGCTCGCAAGTGGGAGGAATACGCAGTATTTT. Its translation is CASSTTPLASGRNTQYF.

This chain links TRBV5-1 with TRBJ2-1; a possible D gene is TRBD2 (6 bases). Looked up from germline, CDR1 is SGHRS and CDR2 is YFSETQ. CDR3 length: 15 residues. Trimming pared 4 bases from V and 3 bases from J, leaving 14 bases between. This CDR3 is CASSLSGLLYNEQFF. DNA for the CDR3: TGCGCCAGCAGCCTTAGCGGCCTTCTCTACAATGAGCAGTTCTTC.

The gene calls are TRBV5-1 and TRBJ2-5, with 10 nucleotides matching TRBD1. The CDR3 sequence is 16 residues long. The J segment lost 5 bases and the V segment lost 0 bases, leaving 7 bases of the junction unmatched. Germline CDR1 is SGHRS and CDR2 is YFSETQ. The CDR3 bases are TGCGCCAGCAGCTTGGGAGGGACAGGGGTACTGGAGACCCAGTACTTC. It is translated as CASSLGGTGVLETQYF.

The chain is built from TRBV6-6 and TRBJ2-7, with D possibly TRBD1 on 5 matching bases. V was pared by 4 bases and J by 0 bases, with 7 bases between. Germline loops: CDR1 MNHNY, CDR2 SVGAGI (reference sequence). This CDR3 has 13 residues. The CDR3 is CASSFGASYEQYF. CDR3 bases: TGTGCCAGCAGTTTTGGGGCCTCCTACGAGCAGTACTTC.

This chain joins TRBV6-2 or TRBV6-3 and TRBJ1-2; D unclear. The V gene lost 0 bases and the J gene lost 4 bases, with 6 bases spanning the gap. Germline lookup yields CDR1 MNHEY and CDR2 SVGEGT. This CDR3 spans 13 amino acids. Here the CDR3 DNA reads TGTGCCAGCAGTTACTCGTCAGTCTATGGCTACACCTTC. Translation: CASSYSSVYGYTF.

Here the CDR3 DNA reads TGTGCCAGCAGTTTATGGGCCATGCTGTCTAGCACAGATACGCAGTATTTT. It codes for CASSLWAMLSSTDTQYF. The chain joins TRBV27 to TRBJ2-3; no definite D call. The V gene's germline CDR1 is MNHEY and CDR2 SMNVEV (reference sequence). The length of the CDR3 is 17 residues. Trimming pared 1 base from V and 0 bases from J, leaving 14 bases between.

The chain carries TRBV9 and TRBJ2-1; D is undetermined. Per germline, CDR1 SGDLS and CDR2 YYNGEE. The CDR3 is 12 residues long. Trimming removed 4 bases at V and 5 bases at J, with 7 bases between. CDR3 sequence: CASSPPDNEQFF. Here the CDR3 DNA reads TGTGCCAGCAGCCCCCCCGACAATGAGCAGTTCTTC. The entire variable domain, with the rest obtained from reference TRBV9 and TRBJ2-1, is as follows: DSGVTQTPKHLITATGQRVTLRCSPRSGDLSVYWYQQSLDQGLQFLIQYYNGEERAKGNILERFSAQQFPDLHSELNLSSLELGDSALYFCASSPPDNEQFFGPGTRLTVL.

This sequence joins TRBV3-1 (or the pseudogene TRBV3-2) and TRBJ1-2; D is uncertain. CDR1 is LGHDT, CDR2 YNNKEL, per germline (reference sequence). V was shortened by 0 bases and J by 4 bases, with 12 bases between the two germline ends. There are 15 residues in the CDR3. The CDR3 protein is CASSQDPFSFYGYTF. The DNA for the CDR3 is TGTGCCAGCAGCCAAGATCCGTTCTCCTTCTATGGCTACACCTTC.

The rearrangement joins TRBV6-1 to TRBJ2-7, with 9 nucleotides matching TRBD2. The CDR3 runs to 16 residues. Germline CDR1 MNHNS, CDR2 SASEGT. Trimming removed 0 bases from V and 5 bases from J; junction bases left unmatched: 8. DNA for the CDR3: TGTGCCAGCAGTGAAGCAGCTGGCGGGGGGGCCCACGAGCAGTACTTC. The encoded protein is CASSEAAGGGAHEQYF.

V is TRBV7-8 and J is TRBJ1-1; possible D gene TRBD1, 5 bases. Germline assignment: CDR1 SGHVS and CDR2 FQNEAQ. This CDR3 is 15 amino acids long. The germline V and J ends were trimmed by 6 bases and 0 bases, with 14 bases remaining between them. Written as DNA, the CDR3 is TGTGCCAGCAGTTCGGCGGGGGGTATGAACACTGAAGCTTTCTTT. As protein: CASSSAGGMNTEAFF.